Presented here are 19 T cell receptor beta chains from one specimen sequenced in a study of blood T cell repertoires in COVID-19. Measured with immunoSEQ multiplex PCR; TCRdb has only the in-frame clones, and not every one. In the table there are 150,000 to 200,000 clones, about 80% of which are singletons. Sequencing was performed on PBMCs or T cells enriched from blood (not recorded which). Receptors originate from a man in his fifties or sixties who had recovered from COVID-19.

V and J are TRBV19 and TRBJ1-5, with D hard to call. There are 13 residues in the CDR3. The germline V gene encodes CDR1 LNHDA and CDR2 SQIVND (reference sequence). V was clipped by 3 bases and J by 3 bases, with 6 bases between them. The CDR3 region is CASSMQANQPQHF. The CDR3 nucleotides are TGTGCCAGTAGTATGCAGGCCAATCAGCCCCAGCATTTT. Supplemented by reference TRBV19 and TRBJ1-5, the full variable domain reads DGGITQSPKYLFRKEGQNVTLSCEQNLNHDAMYWYRQDPGQGLRLIYYSQIVNDFQKGDIAEGYSVSREKKESFPLTVTSAQKNPTAFYLCASSMQANQPQHFGDGTRLSIL.

The chain links TRBV6-5 to TRBJ2-7; 13 nucleotides line up with TRBD2. This CDR3 region has 15 residues. Germline V lookup: CDR1 MNHEY, CDR2 SVGAGI. The V segment lost 6 bases and the J segment 3 bases; nucleotides outside the gene matches: 5. CDR3 residues: CASRRGLAGIYEQYF. The CDR3 nucleotides are TGTGCCAGCAGGAGGGGACTAGCGGGGATCTACGAGCAGTACTTC.

This chain connects TRBV7-9 to TRBJ2-3, with a possible D match to TRBD2 (7 bases). This CDR3 region has 15 residues. V was pared by 3 bases and J by 4 bases, with 14 bases between. Germline assignment: CDR1 SEHNR and CDR2 FQNEAQ (reference sequence). CDR3 coding DNA: TGTGCCAGCAGCTTGTCTCAGGGGAGGGCAGATACGCAGTATTTT. Translated, it gives CASSLSQGRADTQYF. Full variable domain (missing parts from reference TRBV7-9 and TRBJ2-3): DTGVSQNPRHKITKRGQNVTFRCDPISEHNRLYWYRQTLGQGPEFLTYFQNEAQLEKSRLLSDRFSAERPKGSFSTLEIQRTEQGDSAMYLCASSLSQGRADTQYFGPGTRLTVL.

V and J are TRBV6-5 and TRBJ2-3; TRBD1 might be the D (6 bases). Germline CDR1 and CDR2: MNHEY and SVGAGI. The CDR3 is 15 amino acids. V lost 6 bases and J lost 4, with 17 bases in between. The CDR3, as DNA: TGTGCCAGCAGAGGACGGACAGCCGGGGCAGATACGCAGTATTTT. Protein: CASRGRTAGADTQYF.

This clone was found a few times. The chain has TRBV2 and TRBJ2-3, with 7 bases aligning to TRBD1. The CDR3 runs 14 residues. Germline CDR1 and CDR2: SNHLY and FYNNEI. The junction had 6 bases not matched to a gene; V was cut back by 9 bases and J by 0 bases. The CDR3 DNA follows: TGTGCCAGAAGGACAGGCAAGAGCACAGATACGCAGTATTTT. It is translated as CARRTGKSTDTQYF.

V is TRBV10-3 and J is TRBJ2-5; D might be TRBD1 (6 bases). The CDR3 consists of 15 residues. The V end lost 0 bases, the J end lost 2 bases, and 10 bases lay between the germline ends. In germline, CDR1 is ENHRY, CDR2 SYGVKD. This CDR3 reads CAISESGGSQETQYF. The CDR3 bases are TGTGCCATCAGTGAGTCTGGGGGCAGTCAAGAGACCCAGTACTTC.

This clone was recorded only once. The V gene is TRBV2, the J gene TRBJ1-5, with unresolved D. V lost 8 bases to trimming and J lost 0 bases, with 11 bases between them. CDR1 SNHLY and CDR2 FYNNEI come from the germline V gene. This CDR3 is built from 14 residues. The CDR3 loop reads CASGEALSNQPQHF. CDR3 bases: TGTGCCAGCGGGGAGGCACTTAGCAATCAGCCCCAGCATTTT.

J is TRBJ2-5 and V is TRBV5-1; no definite D call. CDR3 length: 16 residues. Germline lookup yields CDR1 SGHRS and CDR2 YFSETQ. Between the trimmed V and J ends, which lost 0 bases and 1 base, there was a span of 13 bases. The CDR3 DNA reads TGCGCCAGCAGCTTGGAACAGTTGCTACCCCAAGAGACCCAGTACTTC. Translating gives CASSLEQLLPQETQYF.

The DNA of the CDR3 is TGTGCCACCCTGGGACAGGGCAATCAGCCCCAGCATTTT. This encodes CATLGQGNQPQHF. The gene calls are TRBV19 and TRBJ1-5, with 8 bases fitting TRBD1. The V gene's germline CDR1 is LNHDA and CDR2 SQIVND (reference sequence). V lost 10 bases, J lost 2 bases, and 4 bases stayed unmatched. The CDR3 loop spans 13 amino acids.

The V and J genes are TRBV6-5 and TRBJ2-7, with unresolved D. This CDR3 has 15 amino acids. CDR1 is MNHEY and CDR2 is SVGAGI in the germline V gene. V was shortened by 2 bases and J by 0 bases, with 11 bases between the two germline ends. The CDR3 sequence: CASSYLALNSYEQYF. The CDR3 nucleotides read TGTGCCAGCAGTTACCTGGCTTTAAACTCCTACGAGCAGTACTTC.

The rearrangement uses TRBV19 and TRBJ2-1; 7 bases are shared with TRBD2. Trimming took 4 bases from V and 1 from J; bases not matched to a gene: 7. This CDR3 has 16 amino acids. Germline-derived CDR1 and CDR2 are LNHDA and SQIVND (reference sequence). The CDR3 DNA reads as TGTGCCAGTAGTACCCCGGGACTACCATCCTACAATGAGCAGTTCTTC. As protein: CASSTPGLPSYNEQFF.

With respect to this clone: At one of its ends the junction is not consistent with the germline gene, which may arise from a read error. The chain carries TRBV7-7 and TRBJ2-5; TRBD2 matches at 7 bases. The length of the CDR3 is 16 residues. Germline CDR1 SSHAT, CDR2 FNYEAQ (reference sequence). The CDR3: CASSLGVSGSQETQYF. The CDR3, as DNA: TGTGCTAGCAGCTTAGGGGTTAGCGGGTCACAAGAGACCCAGTACTTC. Together with reference TRBV7-7 and TRBJ2-5, the CDR3 gives the full variable domain: GAGVSQSPRYKVTKRGQDVTLRCDPISSHATLYWYQQALGQGPEFLTYFNYEAQPDKSGLPSDRFSAERPEGSISTLTIQRTEQRDSAMYRCASSLGVSGSQETQYFGPGTRLLVL.

The count of this clone is one. Here the CDR3 reads CASGPTGSNSPLHF. Written as DNA, the CDR3 is TGCGCCAGCGGCCCGACAGGGAGTAATTCACCCCTCCACTTT. V is TRBV5-1 and J is TRBJ1-6; 7 bases agree with TRBD1. The CDR3 is 14 amino acids. The V gene's germline CDR1 is SGHRS and CDR2 YFSETQ. V gave up 7 bases and J gave up 6 bases; unmatched junction bases: 7. Drawing the rest from reference TRBV5-1 and TRBJ1-6, the complete variable domain is KAGVTQTPRYLIKTRGQQVTLSCSPISGHRSVSWYQQTPGQGLQFLFEYFSETQRNKGNFPGRFSGRQFSNSRSEMNVSTLELGDSALYLCASGPTGSNSPLHFGNGTRLTVT.

The chain uses TRBV14 and TRBJ2-3; D call uncertain. CDR1 and CDR2 from the germline V gene are SGHDN and FVKESK. This CDR3 has 14 amino acids. Trimming stripped 0 bases from V and 6 bases from J, with 10 bases between. This CDR3 is CASSQDPPFDTQYF. CDR3 in DNA: TGTGCCAGCAGCCAAGATCCCCCATTTGATACGCAGTATTTT.

V is TRBV29-1 and J is TRBJ1-4; the D is unclear. The V gene lost 2 bases and the J gene lost 4 bases, with 8 bases spanning the gap. The germline CDR1 and CDR2 sequences are SQVTM and ANQGSEA. The CDR3 contains 13 residues. The CDR3 DNA is TGCAGCGTTGAACGGCAGGATAATGAAAAACTGTTTTTT. It codes for CSVERQDNEKLFF. The full variable domain, in which reference TRBV29-1 and TRBJ1-4 provide the parts outside the CDR3, is SAVISQKPSRDICQRGTSLTIQCQVDSQVTMMFWYRQQPGQSLTLIATANQGSEATYESGFVIDKFPISRPNLTFSTLTVSNMSPEDSSIYLCSVERQDNEKLFFGSGTQLSVL.

This chain uses TRBV14 with TRBJ1-1; 9 positions agree with TRBD1. The germline CDR1 and CDR2 sequences are SGHDN and FVKESK. The CDR3 is made up of 14 amino acids. Losses at the gene ends were 3 bases for V and 7 bases for J; bases not matched to a gene: 6. The CDR3 DNA reads as TGTGCCAGCAGCCATCGGGGACAGGGTGATGAAGCTTTCTTT. Translation: CASSHRGQGDEAFF. The whole variable domain, remainder taken from reference TRBV14 and TRBJ1-1, is EAGVTQFPSHSVIEKGQTVTLRCDPISGHDNLYWYRRVMGKEIKFLLHFVKESKQDESGMPNNRFLAERTGGTYSTLKVQPAELEDSGVYFCASSHRGQGDEAFFGQGTRLTVV.

This chain uses TRBV15 with TRBJ1-3; D not resolved. Per germline, CDR1 LNHNV and CDR2 YYDKDF (reference sequence). The CDR3 is made up of 15 amino acids. Trimming left V 2 bases short and J 1 base short, with 9 bases between. CDR3 nucleotide sequence: TGTGCCACCAGCAGACTAACCGCATCTGGAAACACCATATATTTT. Its protein product is CATSRLTASGNTIYF. The full variable domain, in which reference TRBV15 and TRBJ1-3 provide the parts outside the CDR3, is DAMVIQNPRYQVTQFGKPVTLSCSQTLNHNVMYWYQQKSSQAPKLLFHYYDKDFNNEADTPDNFQSRRPNTSFCFLDIRSPGLGDTAMYLCATSRLTASGNTIYFGEGSWLTVV.

This clone was recorded only once. J is TRBJ2-4 and V is TRBV6-2 or TRBV6-3, with 7 bases fitting TRBD1. There are 19 residues in the CDR3. CDR1 is MNHEY, CDR2 SVGEGT, per germline. After removal of 2 bases from V and 0 bases from J, the junction contained 13 bases not matched to a gene. This CDR3 is CASSYAASWTGLAKNIQYF. The CDR3 DNA sequence: TGTGCCAGCAGTTACGCGGCATCTTGGACAGGTCTAGCCAAAAACATTCAGTACTTC.

The chain couples TRBV29-1 to TRBJ2-5; 14 bases line up with TRBD2. Germline V gene sequence: CDR1 SQVTM, CDR2 ANQGSEA. This CDR3 spans 17 amino acids. V was pared by 6 bases and J by 0 bases, with 9 bases of the junction left unmatched. The CDR3 bases are TGCAGCGTGGAAAAGACTAGCGGGGGGGCGTACCAAGAGACCCAGTACTTC. Residues: CSVEKTSGGAYQETQYF.